The rows below give T cell receptor beta chains drawn from one sample of a study of T cells in Graves' hyperthyroidism and ophthalmopathy. TCRdb analysed the multiplex PCR reads with MiXCR anew, one entry per CDR3 protein. The sample lists more than 500,000 distinct CDR3 sequences, roughly 16% seen once, with less than 4.5% in the top ten. The sample was blood. These receptor sequences come from a woman aged 25 to 39 with Graves' hyperthyroidism. The CDR3 runs from the conserved cysteine through the conserved F or W. D genes are given only for firm matches. Only part of the rows carry a size: once, few, many, or a class if the clone is expanded.

j_call: TRBJ2-7; v_call: TRBV6-5; d_call: TRBD1; cdr3_length: 15; clone_size: -; cdr3_aa: CASSYSGQQIYEQYF; cdr3_nt: TGTGCCAGCAGTTACTCGGGACAGCAAATTTACGAGCAGTACTTC
j_call: TRBJ2-7; v_call: TRBV13; d_call: TRBD2; cdr3_length: 15; clone_size: many; cdr3_aa: CASSPGLADSYEQYF; cdr3_nt: TGTGCCAGCAGCCCGGGACTAGCGGATTCCTACGAGCAGTACTTC
j_call: TRBJ2-3; v_call: TRBV2; d_call: -; cdr3_length: 14; clone_size: many; cdr3_aa: CASSKAEGSDTQYF; cdr3_nt: TGTGCCAGCAGTAAGGCCGAGGGTTCGGATACGCAGTATTTT
j_call: TRBJ1-5; v_call: TRBV25-1; d_call: -; cdr3_length: 14; clone_size: many; cdr3_aa: CASSEFFSNQPQHF; cdr3_nt: TGTGCCAGCAGTGAATTTTTTAGCAATCAGCCCCAGCATTTT
j_call: TRBJ2-5; v_call: TRBV5-5; d_call: TRBD2; cdr3_length: 15; clone_size: many; cdr3_aa: CASSLLAGDQETQYF; cdr3_nt: TGTGCCAGCAGCTTGCTAGCGGGAGACCAAGAGACCCAGTACTTC
j_call: TRBJ1-2; v_call: TRBV12-5; d_call: TRBD1; cdr3_length: 15; clone_size: -; cdr3_aa: CASGLAPGQLYGYTF; cdr3_nt: TGTGCTAGTGGTTTGGCCCCGGGACAGCTCTATGGCTACACCTTC
j_call: TRBJ2-3; v_call: TRBV6-1; d_call: TRBD2; cdr3_length: 14; clone_size: many; cdr3_aa: CASSQREGTDTQYF; cdr3_nt: TGTGCCAGCAGTCAGCGGGAGGGAACAGATACGCAGTATTTT
j_call: TRBJ1-2; v_call: TRBV20-1; d_call: -; cdr3_length: 15; clone_size: many; cdr3_aa: CSARVGDFGHYGYTF; cdr3_nt: TGCAGTGCTAGAGTCGGGGACTTTGGGCACTATGGCTACACCTTC
j_call: TRBJ2-3; v_call: TRBV19; d_call: -; cdr3_length: 14; clone_size: few; cdr3_aa: CASSSPRVTDTQYF; cdr3_nt: TGTGCCAGTAGTTCCCCGAGAGTCACAGATACGCAGTATTTT
j_call: TRBJ2-2; v_call: TRBV9; d_call: -; cdr3_length: 14; clone_size: -; cdr3_aa: CASSVGGTTGELFF; cdr3_nt: TGTGCCAGCAGCGTAGGCGGGACCACCGGGGAGCTGTTTTTT
j_call: TRBJ2-3; v_call: TRBV5-1; d_call: TRBD2; cdr3_length: 14; clone_size: few; cdr3_aa: CASTLAGFTDTQYF; cdr3_nt: TGCGCCAGCACGCTAGCGGGATTCACAGATACGCAGTATTTT
j_call: TRBJ2-5; v_call: TRBV5-4; d_call: -; cdr3_length: 15; clone_size: -; cdr3_aa: CASSPPDSTGETQYF; cdr3_nt: TGTGCCAGCAGCCCCCCGGACAGTACGGGGGAGACCCAGTACTTC
j_call: TRBJ1-2; v_call: TRBV28; d_call: TRBD1; cdr3_length: 15; clone_size: many; cdr3_aa: CASSLGQVPNYGYTF; cdr3_nt: TGTGCCAGCAGTTTAGGACAGGTACCTAACTATGGCTACACCTTC
j_call: TRBJ2-3; v_call: TRBV5-1; d_call: -; cdr3_length: 12; clone_size: many; cdr3_aa: CASSSMGDTQYF; cdr3_nt: TGCGCCAGCAGCAGTATGGGAGATACGCAGTATTTT
j_call: TRBJ2-7; v_call: TRBV2; d_call: TRBD2; cdr3_length: 17; clone_size: once; cdr3_aa: CASSRPRGGGPENEQYF; cdr3_nt: TGTGCCAGCAGTCGGCCCCGTGGGGGAGGGCCCGAAAACGAGCAGTACTTC
j_call: TRBJ1-4; v_call: TRBV5-6; d_call: TRBD1; cdr3_length: 17; clone_size: -; cdr3_aa: CASSRGQGANWAEKLFF; cdr3_nt: TGTGCCAGCAGCCGAGGACAGGGGGCAAACTGGGCTGAAAAACTGTTTTTT
j_call: TRBJ1-1; v_call: TRBV12-5; d_call: -; cdr3_length: 13; clone_size: many; cdr3_aa: CASGPGLNTEAFF; cdr3_nt: TGTGCTAGTGGACCCGGTCTGAACACTGAAGCTTTCTTT
j_call: TRBJ1-1; v_call: TRBV6-7; d_call: -; cdr3_length: 16; clone_size: few; cdr3_aa: CASSYSPTREKTEAFF; cdr3_nt: TGTGCCAGCAGTTATTCTCCGACACGCGAGAAGACTGAAGCTTTCTTT
j_call: TRBJ2-1; v_call: TRBV30; d_call: -; cdr3_length: 15; clone_size: few; cdr3_aa: CAWSPQGGFYNEQFF; cdr3_nt: TGTGCCTGGAGTCCCCAGGGGGGATTCTACAATGAGCAGTTCTTC
j_call: TRBJ2-7; v_call: TRBV12-3/TRBV12-4; d_call: TRBD1; cdr3_length: 16; clone_size: many; cdr3_aa: CASSLGTGTGRHEQYF; cdr3_nt: TGTGCCAGCAGTTTGGGTACCGGGACAGGGCGCCACGAGCAGTACTTC
j_call: TRBJ2-7; v_call: TRBV28; d_call: TRBD1; cdr3_length: 15; clone_size: many; cdr3_aa: CASSPWTGGAYEQYF; cdr3_nt: TGTGCCAGCAGCCCGTGGACAGGGGGCGCTTACGAGCAGTACTTC
j_call: TRBJ2-5; v_call: TRBV20-1; d_call: TRBD2; cdr3_length: 17; clone_size: few; cdr3_aa: CSALGGERDQVRETQYF; cdr3_nt: TGCAGTGCCCTCGGAGGGGAGCGGGATCAAGTCAGGGAGACCCAGTACTTC
j_call: TRBJ2-1; v_call: TRBV20-1; d_call: -; cdr3_length: 17; clone_size: few; cdr3_aa: CSARVAAGRSSYNEQFF; cdr3_nt: TGCAGTGCTAGAGTGGCAGCGGGCCGAAGCTCCTACAATGAGCAGTTCTTC
j_call: TRBJ2-7; v_call: TRBV20-1; d_call: -; cdr3_length: 15; clone_size: -; cdr3_aa: CSATKPQGPSYEQYF; cdr3_nt: TGCAGTGCTACAAAACCACAGGGCCCCTCCTACGAGCAGTACTTC
j_call: TRBJ2-3; v_call: TRBV7-2; d_call: -; cdr3_length: 20; clone_size: few; cdr3_aa: CASSLAAPDPPAGNTDTQYF; cdr3_nt: TGTGCCAGCAGCTTAGCGGCCCCCGATCCCCCTGCGGGGAACACAGATACGCAGTATTTT
j_call: TRBJ2-5; v_call: TRBV27; d_call: -; cdr3_length: 13; clone_size: -; cdr3_aa: CASSWSHQETQYF; cdr3_nt: TGTGCCAGCAGTTGGTCACACCAAGAGACCCAGTACTTC
j_call: TRBJ2-1; v_call: TRBV2; d_call: TRBD2; cdr3_length: 14; clone_size: many; cdr3_aa: CASTGTRTYNEQFF; cdr3_nt: TGTGCCAGCACAGGGACTAGGACCTACAATGAGCAGTTCTTC
j_call: TRBJ1-1; v_call: TRBV5-1; d_call: -; cdr3_length: 13; clone_size: few; cdr3_aa: CASRTTVYTEAFF; cdr3_nt: TGCGCCAGCAGAACAACAGTATACACTGAAGCTTTCTTT
j_call: TRBJ2-7; v_call: TRBV11-3; d_call: -; cdr3_length: 12; clone_size: many; cdr3_aa: CASSPSGSEQYF; cdr3_nt: TGTGCCAGCAGCCCCTCGGGAAGCGAGCAGTACTTC
j_call: TRBJ2-1; v_call: TRBV29-1; d_call: TRBD2; cdr3_length: 19; clone_size: few; cdr3_aa: CSVDESGLAGFYSYNEQFF; cdr3_nt: TGCAGCGTTGACGAATCGGGACTAGCGGGTTTCTACTCCTACAATGAGCAGTTCTTC
j_call: TRBJ2-1; v_call: TRBV19; d_call: -; cdr3_length: 16; clone_size: -; cdr3_aa: CASSIPSGNSINEQFF; cdr3_nt: TGTGCCAGTAGTATACCTTCAGGGAATAGTATCAATGAGCAGTTCTTC
j_call: TRBJ1-1; v_call: TRBV28; d_call: -; cdr3_length: 15; clone_size: -; cdr3_aa: CASNLPDSRHTEAFF; cdr3_nt: TGTGCCAGCAATCTCCCGGACAGCCGGCACACTGAAGCTTTCTTT
j_call: TRBJ2-7; v_call: TRBV7-2; d_call: TRBD2; cdr3_length: 15; clone_size: many; cdr3_aa: CASSPRTSGSREQYF; cdr3_nt: TGTGCCAGCAGCCCGCGGACTAGCGGGAGTCGCGAGCAGTACTTC
j_call: TRBJ1-5; v_call: TRBV12-3/TRBV12-4; d_call: -; cdr3_length: 14; clone_size: -; cdr3_aa: CASSFRDGNQPQHF; cdr3_nt: TGTGCCAGCAGTTTTCGGGACGGCAATCAGCCCCAGCATTTT